This entry lists 21 T cell receptor beta chains sequenced from one sample in a study of cytomegalovirus exposure and HLA in healthy donors (dated by TCRdb to about 2017). Libraries were prepared through the immunoSEQ multiplex PCR assay. In TCRdb, the immuneACCESS table is reduced to in-frame sequences with V and J assigned. These tables do not hold every clone; where another copy was compared, an unresolved V gene accounts for under half, and the others remain unexplained. The sample includes approximately 58,000 clones, with about 91% observed a single time. The ten largest clones add up to about 2.2% of the sample. Sequenced material: PBMCs. The receptors originated from a young woman in good health and CMV-seronegative.

CDR3 DNA: TGCAGTGCCCCAAGGGGCGAAAAACTGTTTTTT. Translating gives CSAPRGEKLFF. The chain uses TRBV20-1 and TRBJ1-4, with D perhaps matching TRBD1 (5 bases). Germline lookup yields CDR1 DFQATT and CDR2 SNEGSKA (reference sequence). The CDR3 covers 11 residues. Trimming removed 6 bases from V and 8 bases from J, with 10 bases in between.

The V call is TRBV5-1, the J call TRBJ1-2; D not certain. This CDR3 comprises 15 residues. Germline assignment: CDR1 SGHRS and CDR2 YFSETQ. Deletions cut 1 base from V and 6 bases from J, with 16 bases between. CDR3 amino acids: CASSLFGPEVDGYTF. CDR3 bases: TGCGCCAGCAGCTTGTTCGGGCCGGAGGTCGATGGCTACACCTTC.

The chain joins TRBV6-5 to TRBJ2-5; the D gene is possibly TRBD1 (6 bases). The germline V gene has CDR1 MNHEY and CDR2 SVGAGI. The CDR3 runs 14 residues. Trimming pared 5 bases from V and 9 bases from J, leaving 19 bases between. CDR3 bases: TGTGCCAGCAGTCTACAGGGCCGAATCGAGGCCCAGTACTTC. Translation: CASSLQGRIEAQYF.

V is TRBV25-1 and J is TRBJ2-4; D gene ambiguous. V lost 6 bases, J lost 0 bases, and 12 bases lay in between. The germline gives CDR1 MGHDK, CDR2 SYGVNS. The CDR3 sequence is 15 residues long. CDR3 protein: CASRETGLAKNIQYF. For the CDR3, the DNA is TGTGCCAGCAGGGAAACGGGTCTAGCCAAAAACATTCAGTACTTC. The full variable domain, completed using reference TRBV25-1 and TRBJ2-4, is EADIYQTPRYLVIGTGKKITLECSQTMGHDKMYWYQQDPGMELHLIHYSYGVNSTEKGDLSSESTVSRIRTEHFPLTLESARPSHTSQYLCASRETGLAKNIQYFGAGTRLSVL.

The chain uses TRBV12-5 and TRBJ1-2, with a possible D match to TRBD1 (6 bases). The ends were cut back, 6 bases at V and 8 bases at J, with 10 bases in the middle. This CDR3 has 11 amino acids. The germline CDR1 and CDR2 sequences are LGHNT and FRNRAP. The CDR3 DNA follows: TGTGCTAGTGGGCAGGGGTTCGGCTACACCTTC. Protein: CASGQGFGYTF.

J is TRBJ2-7 and V is TRBV27, with TRBD2 matching over 9 bases. The CDR3 extends over 17 amino acids. Per the germline V gene, CDR1 is MNHEY and CDR2 is SMNVEV (reference sequence). The ends lost 6 bases at V and 2 bases at J; junction bases unmatched: 14. The CDR3 bases are TGTGCCAGCAGCCGCGGGGGGGGGCTAGCGGGGACCTACGAGCAGTACTTC. It translates to CASSRGGGLAGTYEQYF.

The rearrangement joins TRBV4-2 to TRBJ1-2; D unclear. Per the germline V gene, CDR1 is LGHNA and CDR2 is YNFKEQ. Trimming shortened V by 0 bases and J by 4 bases, and 18 bases separated the two germline ends. The CDR3 is 17 residues long. CDR3 region: CASSQELSQKRSYGYTF. CDR3 DNA sequence: TGTGCCAGCAGCCAAGAACTGTCCCAAAAACGGAGCTATGGCTACACCTTC.

CDR3 in DNA: TGTGCCAGCAGTGACGGACAGGGGGCTGAAAAACTGTTTTTT. Translating gives CASSDGQGAEKLFF. The V and J genes are TRBV6-1 and TRBJ1-4; 11 bases are a match to TRBD1. V was pared by 3 bases and J by 7 bases, with 1 base of the junction left unmatched. This CDR3 region has 14 residues. From germline, CDR1 is MNHNS and CDR2 SASEGT.

The V and J genes are TRBV5-6 and TRBJ1-2; D is uncertain. The germline gives CDR1 SGHDT, CDR2 YYEEEE. CDR3 length: 13 amino acids. Trimming shortened V by 2 bases and J by 8 bases, and 13 bases separated the two germline ends. The CDR3 is CASSFEGSGGYTF. CDR3 in DNA: TGTGCCAGCAGCTTCGAGGGCTCGGGCGGCTACACCTTC.

The chain is built from TRBV4-3 and TRBJ2-7; D unresolved. The V gene lost 1 base and the J gene lost 4 bases, with 11 bases spanning the gap. This CDR3 region has 14 residues. The germline CDR1 and CDR2 sequences are LGHNA and YSLEER. The CDR3 nucleotides read TGCGCCAGCAGCCAAGTACTACCCGGATACGAGCAGTACTTC. Its protein product is CASSQVLPGYEQYF.

The chain recombines TRBV18 with TRBJ1-4, with 9 bases identical to TRBD1. The germline V gene encodes CDR1 KGHSH and CDR2 LQKENI. Trimming removed 6 bases from V and 3 bases from J; junction bases left unmatched: 5. The CDR3 is 15 amino acids. The CDR3 DNA is TGTGCCAGCTCTTGGGACAGGGACGCTAATGAAAAACTGTTTTTT. Translating it yields CASSWDRDANEKLFF.

A single count supports this clone. The chain employs TRBV18 and TRBJ2-7; weak D call: TRBD1 (5 bases). This CDR3 is 15 amino acids long. Trimming took off 2 bases at V and 2 bases at J, with 13 bases between the two ends. Germline V gene sequence: CDR1 KGHSH, CDR2 LQKENI. CDR3 coding DNA: TGTGCCAGCTCACCAGGGCTGGGGCCTACCTACGAGCAGTACTTC. Amino acid sequence: CASSPGLGPTYEQYF.

The V and J genes are TRBV19 and TRBJ2-1, with TRBD2 matching over 13 bases. The CDR3 has 15 amino acids. CDR1 LNHDA and CDR2 SQIVND come from the germline V gene (reference sequence). V was clipped by 10 bases and J by 8 bases; unmatched bases: 11. Here the CDR3 DNA reads TGTGCCATCGGACTAGCGGGAGTCAGGACCGATGAGCAGTTCTTC. It specifies CAIGLAGVRTDEQFF.

This clone occurred once. The CDR3 DNA reads as TGTGCCATCAGGGGGGCCCCCCTCGACCCGGAGTATTTT. Translation gives CAIRGAPLDPEYF. V and J are TRBV10-3 and TRBJ2-3; tentative D call: TRBD1 (6 bases). Germline loops: CDR1 ENHRY, CDR2 SYGVKD. V gave up 6 bases and J gave up 13 bases, with 20 bases separating them. The CDR3 is 13 residues long.

The chain couples TRBV9 to TRBJ2-1, with 12 bases matching TRBD2. The CDR3 runs to 16 residues. Germline values: CDR1 SGDLS, CDR2 YYNGEE. Trimming removed 4 bases from V and 5 bases from J; junction bases left unmatched: 7. CDR3 loop: CASSPRTSGKNNEQFF. The CDR3 nucleotides are TGTGCCAGCAGCCCCCGGACTAGCGGGAAGAACAATGAGCAGTTCTTC.

The chain employs TRBV6-4 and TRBJ2-2; possibly TRBD1 for D (5 bases). The CDR3 extends over 13 amino acids. Trimming took 5 bases from V and 5 from J, leaving 9 bases between them. CDR1 MRHNA and CDR2 SNTAGT come from the germline V gene. The CDR3 DNA reads TGTGCCAGCAGTTCTCAGGGTACCGGGGAGCTGTTTTTT. This gives the protein CASSSQGTGELFF.

CDR3: CASSKLDNEQFF. In DNA, the CDR3 is TGTGCCAGTAGTAAACTAGACAATGAGCAGTTCTTC. The chain employs TRBV19 and TRBJ2-1; D may be TRBD2 (5 bases). V was cut by 4 bases and J by 5 bases, with 6 bases left in between. The length of the CDR3 is 12 residues. CDR1 is LNHDA and CDR2 is SQIVND in the germline V gene (reference sequence).

The V and J genes are TRBV5-1 and TRBJ2-7; D not resolved. With 0 bases removed from V and 0 bases from J, the gap between germline ends came to 10 bases. Germline V gene sequence: CDR1 SGHRS, CDR2 YFSETQ. The length of the CDR3 is 15 residues. The CDR3 DNA reads as TGCGCCAGCAGCTTGGACAGTTCCTTCTCCTACGAGCAGTACTTC. Its translation: CASSLDSSFSYEQYF.

This chain connects TRBV21-1 to TRBJ1-1; the table's D call, TRBD1, was not checked against the DNA. TRBV21-1 is a pseudogene locus. This CDR3 has 15 residues. CDR3 sequence reads: CASSRATERNTEAFF. The CDR3 DNA sequence: TGTGCCAGCAGCAGAGCGACAGAGAGAAACACTGAAGCTTTCTTT.

This sequence joins TRBV7-9 and TRBJ2-7; the match to TRBD1 covers 7 bases. Germline V gives CDR1 SEHNR, CDR2 FQNEAQ (reference sequence). The trim removed 1 base at V and 8 bases at J, leaving 11 bases unmatched. This CDR3 is 15 amino acids long. The CDR3 sequence is CASSLGGTDHFKQYF. CDR3 nucleotide sequence: TGTGCCAGCAGCTTAGGTGGGACAGACCATTTCAAGCAGTACTTC.

A note on this clone: Other DNA sequences in this specimen translate into the identical CDR3. The chain couples TRBV10-3 to TRBJ2-7, with a possible D match to TRBD1 (5 bases). There are 18 residues in the CDR3. Germline values: CDR1 ENHRY, CDR2 SYGVKD. Trimming shortened V by 7 bases and J by 6 bases, and 31 bases separated the two germline ends. CDR3 bases: TGTGCCATCATTCCCGGGCCGCCGCGGCGGCCTTCAGGGCTCGAGCAGTACTTC. It encodes CAIIPGPPRRPSGLEQYF.